These 12 T cell receptor beta chains were sequenced from one sample in a study of blood T cell repertoires in COVID-19. Method: immunoSEQ multiplex PCR; TCRdb's copy keeps in-frame clones and lacks some. The sample contains 100,000 to 150,000 clones, 80% to 90% of which appear only once. The sequenced sample was PBMCs or T cells enriched from blood (not recorded which). The origin of the receptors is a man aged 40-50 years with acute COVID-19.

J is TRBJ1-5 and V is TRBV7-2; unclear D gene. The V gene lost 3 bases and the J gene lost 7 bases, with 16 bases spanning the gap. The CDR3 runs 15 residues. Germline V gene data show CDR1 as SGHTA and CDR2 as FQGNSA. The CDR3 DNA follows: TGTGCCAGCAGCTTCCAACACCCCACCGGGCAGCCCCAGCATTTT. The encoded protein is CASSFQHPTGQPQHF.

The chain employs TRBV24-1 and TRBJ2-3, with D maybe TRBD2 (6 bases). V was clipped by 7 bases and J by 4 bases, with 14 bases between them. Germline V CDR1 and CDR2: KGHDR, SFDVKD. This CDR3 has 14 amino acids. The CDR3 DNA reads as TGTGCCACCAGAGGGCACGGGAGTGCAGATACGCAGTATTTT. Its translation is CATRGHGSADTQYF.

This clone has just a few counts. This chain connects TRBV27 to TRBJ2-3, with D possibly being TRBD2 (5 bases). CDR1 and CDR2 (germline): MNHEY, SMNVEV (reference sequence). The V gene lost 5 bases and the J gene lost 11 bases, with 26 bases spanning the gap. CDR3 size: 16 residues. Here the CDR3 reads CASSGWGDPLLWEQYF. CDR3 DNA: TGTGCCAGCAGTGGATGGGGAGATCCGCTGCTTTGGGAGCAGTATTTT.

The chain employs TRBV10-3 and TRBJ1-4; 7 bases agree with TRBD1. Trimming took 7 bases from V and 5 from J; bases not matched to a gene: 7. Germline assignment: CDR1 ENHRY and CDR2 SYGVKD. This CDR3 has 14 amino acids. DNA for the CDR3: TGTGCCATCAAGGAGGGGGCGCAGAATGAAAAACTGTTTTTT. Translated: CAIKEGAQNEKLFF.

This chain uses TRBV19 with TRBJ1-1; 10 nucleotides agree with TRBD1. V dropped 4 bases and J dropped 0; count of bases not matched to a gene: 5. The CDR3 is 16 residues long. In germline, CDR1 is LNHDA, CDR2 SQIVND (reference sequence). CDR3 nucleotides: TGTGCCAGTAGTAAGGGGACAGGGGTCGTGAACACTGAAGCTTTCTTT. Translation gives CASSKGTGVVNTEAFF.

The chain recombines TRBV6-4 with TRBJ1-5, with a weak D call TRBD1 (5 bases). The CDR3 is 14 amino acids. From germline, CDR1 is MRHNA and CDR2 SNTAGT. With 6 bases removed from V and 3 bases from J, the gap between germline ends came to 12 bases. The CDR3 nucleotides are TGTGCCAGCAGGTATTACAGGACCAATCAGCCCCAGCATTTT. Encoded protein: CASRYYRTNQPQHF.

This chain links TRBV29-1 with TRBJ1-1, with D perhaps TRBD1 (6 bases). This CDR3 is built from 12 residues. The germline V gene encodes CDR1 SQVTM and CDR2 ANQGSEA. V lost 6 bases to trimming and J lost 8 bases, with 16 bases between them. The CDR3 loop is CSVTGFTAEAFF. In nucleotides, the CDR3 is TGCAGCGTGACAGGATTTACGGCAGAAGCTTTCTTT.

The gene calls are TRBV19 and TRBJ1-5, with 8 bases matching TRBD1. V shed 10 bases, J shed 6 bases, and the junction held 11 bases outside the gene matches. Germline V gives CDR1 LNHDA, CDR2 SQIVND (reference sequence). The CDR3 runs to 14 residues. The CDR3 sequence is CATSEGTGGQPQHF. The CDR3 region has the DNA TGTGCCACCTCGGAGGGGACAGGAGGTCAGCCCCAGCATTTT.

The chain employs TRBV19 and TRBJ2-7, with 7 positions matching TRBD2. The germline gives CDR1 LNHDA, CDR2 SQIVND (reference sequence). The length of the CDR3 is 15 residues. V was pared by 4 bases and J by 1 base, with 7 bases of the junction left unmatched. The CDR3 region is CASSRFDGGSYEQYF. CDR3 in DNA: TGTGCCAGTAGTAGGTTCGACGGGGGGTCCTACGAGCAGTACTTC. Variable domain in full (rest from reference TRBV19 and TRBJ2-7): DGGITQSPKYLFRKEGQNVTLSCEQNLNHDAMYWYRQDPGQGLRLIYYSQIVNDFQKGDIAEGYSVSREKKESFPLTVTSAQKNPTAFYLCASSRFDGGSYEQYFGPGTRLTVT.

For this clone: Other DNA sequences within the sample encode an identical CDR3. V usage is TRBV7-2 and J usage is TRBJ2-2; D not resolved. CDR3 length equals 12 residues. V lost 6 bases to trimming and J lost 5 bases, with 7 bases between them. The V gene's germline CDR1 is SGHTA and CDR2 FQGNSA. The CDR3 here is CASSPFTGELFF. CDR3 bases: TGTGCCAGCAGTCCCTTTACCGGGGAGCTGTTTTTT.

This rearrangement joins TRBV18 to TRBJ2-2; 14 positions agree with TRBD2. J lost 3 bases, V lost 4 bases, and 7 bases had no gene match. The CDR3 totals 18 residues. The V gene's germline CDR1 is KGHSH and CDR2 LQKENI. The DNA for the CDR3 is TGTGCCAGCTCACTGACTAGCGGGGGGGCCTCGGACACCGGGGAGCTGTTTTTT. Residues: CASSLTSGGASDTGELFF.

The chain employs TRBV9 and TRBJ1-2; 7 bases fit TRBD1. Germline CDR1 is SGDLS and CDR2 is YYNGEE. V was pared by 5 bases and J by 9 bases, with 16 bases of the junction left unmatched. The CDR3 has 15 residues. CDR3 loop: CASSPREGATYSYTF. The CDR3 DNA reads as TGTGCCAGCAGTCCTCGGGAGGGGGCAACGTATAGCTACACCTTC.